This TCR beta chain was recovered during a study of breast tumors, draining lymph nodes, adjacent tissues. The study's findings and limits: The lymph node origin of tumor T cells was framed as consistent with a hypothesis, not demonstrated. The data were judged consistent with most tumor T cells coming from lymph node and expanding in tumor. Tumors had less TCR diversity than lymph nodes, more than nontumor tissue. Compared with basal-like, luminal-like tumors shared significantly more repertoire with nontumor tissue.

This CDR3 is 14 amino acids long. Germline CDR1 reads SNHLY; CDR2 reads FYNNEI. Trimming shortened V by 2 bases and J by 4 bases, and 9 bases separated the two germline ends. TCRdb analysed the multiplex PCR reads with MiXCR anew, one entry per CDR3 protein. This sample yields over 60,000 distinct CDR3 sequences, of which around two fifths are seen a single time; over 7.5% belongs to the top ten. As to this clonotype: Its antigen is as yet unknown.

The chain recombines TRBV2 with TRBJ1-5, with D hard to call. The sequence derives from a female donor with breast cancer. Some clones in this sample may be carry-over from other donors' samples. The material sequenced was breast tumor tissue. For the CDR3, the DNA is TGTGCCAGCAGTGAACGGAGGGTGAATCAGCCCCAGCATTTT. It encodes CASSERRVNQPQHF.